The source of this T cell receptor beta chain is a study of tumor-infiltrating lymphocytes in localized non-small cell lung cancer. Study in general: Each patient gave resected tumor and non-adjacent uninvolved lung tissue. Regarding the study as a whole: Only some patients had TCR sequencing, depending on available tissue.

Some clones are missing from TCRdb's copy, which holds only in-frame ones; the method was immunoSEQ multiplex PCR. The sample lists about 8,400 clones, around 77% seen once, with about 4.6% in the top ten. Trimming stripped 4 bases from V and 6 bases from J, with 6 bases between. In germline, CDR1 is SGHDN, CDR2 FVKESK. There are 12 residues in the CDR3. On this clone: Its specificity is unknown.

The V call is TRBV14, the J call TRBJ2-2; D is undetermined. The source material was lung tumor tissue. This TCR was recovered from a human donor with non-small cell lung cancer. CDR3 residues: CASSPNPGELFF. The DNA for the CDR3 is TGTGCCAGCAGCCCCAACCCCGGGGAGCTGTTTTTT.